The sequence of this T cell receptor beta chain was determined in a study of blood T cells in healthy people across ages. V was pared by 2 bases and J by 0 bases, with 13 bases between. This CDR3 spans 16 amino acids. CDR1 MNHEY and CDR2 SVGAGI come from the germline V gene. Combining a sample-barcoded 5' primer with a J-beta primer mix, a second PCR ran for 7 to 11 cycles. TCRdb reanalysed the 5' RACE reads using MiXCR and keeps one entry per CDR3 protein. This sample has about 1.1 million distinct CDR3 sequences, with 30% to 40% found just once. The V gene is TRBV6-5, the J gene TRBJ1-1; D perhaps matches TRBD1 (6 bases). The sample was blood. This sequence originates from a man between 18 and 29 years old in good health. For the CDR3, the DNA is TGTGCCAGCAGTTACGACCCGAGGGGGGTGAACACTGAAGCTTTCTTT. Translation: CASSYDPRGVNTEAFF.